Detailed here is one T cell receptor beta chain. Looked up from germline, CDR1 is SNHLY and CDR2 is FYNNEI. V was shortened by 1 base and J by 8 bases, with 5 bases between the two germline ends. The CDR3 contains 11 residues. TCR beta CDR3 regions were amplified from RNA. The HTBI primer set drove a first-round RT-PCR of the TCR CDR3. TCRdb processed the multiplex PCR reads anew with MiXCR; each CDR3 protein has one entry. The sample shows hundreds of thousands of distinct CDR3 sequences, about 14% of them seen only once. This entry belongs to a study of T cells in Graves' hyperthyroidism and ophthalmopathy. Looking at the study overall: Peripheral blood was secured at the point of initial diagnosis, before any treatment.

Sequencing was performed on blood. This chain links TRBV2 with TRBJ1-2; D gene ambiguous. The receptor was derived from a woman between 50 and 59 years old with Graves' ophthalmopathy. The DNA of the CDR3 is TGTGCCAGCAGTGAAGTATCGGGCTACACCTTC. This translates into CASSEVSGYTF.